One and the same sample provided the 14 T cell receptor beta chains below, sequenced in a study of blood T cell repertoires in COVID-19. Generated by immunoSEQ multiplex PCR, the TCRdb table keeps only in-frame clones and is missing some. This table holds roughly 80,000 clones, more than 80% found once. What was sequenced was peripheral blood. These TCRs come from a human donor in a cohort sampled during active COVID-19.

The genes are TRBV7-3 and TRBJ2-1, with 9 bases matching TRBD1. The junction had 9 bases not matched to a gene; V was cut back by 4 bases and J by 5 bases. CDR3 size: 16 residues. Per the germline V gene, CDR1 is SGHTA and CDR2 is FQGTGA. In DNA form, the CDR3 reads TGTGCCAGCAGCTCGAACCCGGGACAGGGTAACAATGAGCAGTTCTTC. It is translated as CASSSNPGQGNNEQFF.

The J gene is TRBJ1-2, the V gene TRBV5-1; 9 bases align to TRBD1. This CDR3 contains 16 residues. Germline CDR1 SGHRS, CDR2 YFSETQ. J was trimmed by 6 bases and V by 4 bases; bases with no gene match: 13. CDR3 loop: CASSQLGTGMGDGYTF. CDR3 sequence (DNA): TGCGCCAGCAGCCAACTCGGGACAGGGATGGGGGATGGCTACACCTTC.

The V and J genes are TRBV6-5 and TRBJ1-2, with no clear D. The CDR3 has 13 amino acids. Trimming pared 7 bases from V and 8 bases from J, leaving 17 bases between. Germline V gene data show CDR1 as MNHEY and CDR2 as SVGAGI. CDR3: CASTYGPTGGYTF. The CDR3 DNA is TGTGCCAGCACCTACGGTCCTACGGGGGGCTACACCTTC.

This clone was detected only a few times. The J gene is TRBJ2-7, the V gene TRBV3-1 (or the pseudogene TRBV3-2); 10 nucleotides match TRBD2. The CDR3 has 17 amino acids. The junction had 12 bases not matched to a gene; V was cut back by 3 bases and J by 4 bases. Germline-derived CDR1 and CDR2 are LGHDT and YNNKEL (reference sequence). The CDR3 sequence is CASSHSSGGPTKYEQYF. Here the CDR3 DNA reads TGTGCCAGCAGCCACTCTAGCGGGGGCCCAACCAAGTACGAGCAGTACTTC.

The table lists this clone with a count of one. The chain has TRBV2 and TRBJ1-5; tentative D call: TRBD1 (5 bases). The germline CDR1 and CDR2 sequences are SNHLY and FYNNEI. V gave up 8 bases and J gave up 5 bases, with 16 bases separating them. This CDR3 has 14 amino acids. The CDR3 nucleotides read TGTGCCAGCCGGAGGGGTTCGGTGGATCAGCCCCAGCATTTT. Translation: CASRRGSVDQPQHF.

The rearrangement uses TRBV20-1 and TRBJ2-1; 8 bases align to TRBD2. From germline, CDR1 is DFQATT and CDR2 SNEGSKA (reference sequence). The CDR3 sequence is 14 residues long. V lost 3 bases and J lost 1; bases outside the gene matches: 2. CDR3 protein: CSASRLASYNEQFF. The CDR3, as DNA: TGCAGTGCTAGTCGACTAGCGTCCTACAATGAGCAGTTCTTC.

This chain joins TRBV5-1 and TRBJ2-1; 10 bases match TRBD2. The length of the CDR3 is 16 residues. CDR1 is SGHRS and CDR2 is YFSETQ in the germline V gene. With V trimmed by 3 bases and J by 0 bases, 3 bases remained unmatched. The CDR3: CASSSTSGYSYNEQFF. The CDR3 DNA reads TGCGCCAGCAGCTCGACTAGCGGGTACTCCTACAATGAGCAGTTCTTC. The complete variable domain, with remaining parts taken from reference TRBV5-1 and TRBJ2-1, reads KAGVTQTPRYLIKTRGQQVTLSCSPISGHRSVSWYQQTPGQGLQFLFEYFSETQRNKGNFPGRFSGRQFSNSRSEMNVSTLELGDSALYLCASSSTSGYSYNEQFFGPGTRLTVL.

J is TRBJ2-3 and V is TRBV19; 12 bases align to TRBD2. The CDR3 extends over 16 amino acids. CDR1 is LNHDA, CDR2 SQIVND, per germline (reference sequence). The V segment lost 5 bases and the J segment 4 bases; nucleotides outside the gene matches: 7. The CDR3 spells CASSAPSGGAPDTQYF. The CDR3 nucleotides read TGTGCCAGTAGTGCCCCTAGCGGGGGGGCCCCAGATACGCAGTATTTT. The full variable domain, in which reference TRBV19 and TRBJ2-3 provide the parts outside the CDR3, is DGGITQSPKYLFRKEGQNVTLSCEQNLNHDAMYWYRQDPGQGLRLIYYSQIVNDFQKGDIAEGYSVSREKKESFPLTVTSAQKNPTAFYLCASSAPSGGAPDTQYFGPGTRLTVL.

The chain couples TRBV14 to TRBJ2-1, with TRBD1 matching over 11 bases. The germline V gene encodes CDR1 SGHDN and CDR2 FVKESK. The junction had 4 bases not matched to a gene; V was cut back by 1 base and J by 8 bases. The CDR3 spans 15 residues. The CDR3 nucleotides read TGTGCCAGCAGCCAAGGGGACAGGGGGACCTATGAGCAGTTCTTC. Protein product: CASSQGDRGTYEQFF. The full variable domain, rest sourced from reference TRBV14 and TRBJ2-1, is EAGVTQFPSHSVIEKGQTVTLRCDPISGHDNLYWYRRVMGKEIKFLLHFVKESKQDESGMPNNRFLAERTGGTYSTLKVQPAELEDSGVYFCASSQGDRGTYEQFFGPGTRLTVL.

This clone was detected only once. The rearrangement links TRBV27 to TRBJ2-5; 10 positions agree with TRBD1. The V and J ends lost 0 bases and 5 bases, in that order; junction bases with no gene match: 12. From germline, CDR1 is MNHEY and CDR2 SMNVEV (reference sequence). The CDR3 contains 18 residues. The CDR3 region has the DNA TGTGCCAGCAGTTTATCCCCACCATCGACAGGGGGCGTTGAGACCCAGTACTTC. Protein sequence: CASSLSPPSTGGVETQYF.

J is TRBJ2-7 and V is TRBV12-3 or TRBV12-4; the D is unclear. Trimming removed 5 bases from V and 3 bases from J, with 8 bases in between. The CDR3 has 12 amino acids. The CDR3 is CASSPSIYEQYF. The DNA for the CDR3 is TGTGCCAGCAGTCCGTCTATCTACGAGCAGTACTTC.

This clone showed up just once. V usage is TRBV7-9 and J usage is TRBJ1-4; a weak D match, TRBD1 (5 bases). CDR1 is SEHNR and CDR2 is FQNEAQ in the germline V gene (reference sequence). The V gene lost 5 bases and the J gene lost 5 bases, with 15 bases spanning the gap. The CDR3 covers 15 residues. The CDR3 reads CASSPGGGRNEKLFF. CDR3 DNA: TGTGCCAGCAGCCCAGGCGGGGGGAGGAATGAAAAACTGTTTTTT.

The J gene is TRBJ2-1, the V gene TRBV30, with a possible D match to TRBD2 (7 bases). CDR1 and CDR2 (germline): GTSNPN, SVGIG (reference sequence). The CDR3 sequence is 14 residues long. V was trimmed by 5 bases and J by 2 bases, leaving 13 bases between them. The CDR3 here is CAWEGGGTYNEQFF. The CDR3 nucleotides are TGTGCCTGGGAGGGGGGGGGCACCTACAATGAGCAGTTCTTC.

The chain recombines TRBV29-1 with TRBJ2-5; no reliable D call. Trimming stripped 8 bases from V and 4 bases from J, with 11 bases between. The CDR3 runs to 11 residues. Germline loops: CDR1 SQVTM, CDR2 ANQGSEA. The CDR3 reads CSIALAETQYF. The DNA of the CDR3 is TGCAGCATCGCCCTGGCAGAGACCCAGTACTTC.